Below are 7 T cell receptor beta chains sequenced from a single sample in a study of blood T cell repertoires in COVID-19. Profiled with immunoSEQ multiplex PCR; TCRdb holds only in-frame clones, not every one. In the table there are about 270,000 clones, around 90% of which are singletons. The sequencing sample was made of PBMCs or T cells enriched from blood (not recorded which). Every receptor here comes from a woman aged 30 to 39 with acute COVID-19.

This chain uses TRBV30 with TRBJ2-5, with 10 bases matching TRBD1. The CDR3 is 13 amino acids. Germline trimming cut 5 bases from V and 4 bases from J; bases unmatched to any gene: 4. The germline gives CDR1 GTSNPN, CDR2 SVGIG (reference sequence). CDR3 region: CAWAGQGTETQYF. CDR3 DNA sequence: TGTGCCTGGGCGGGACAGGGGACAGAGACCCAGTACTTC.

This chain joins TRBV10-2 and TRBJ1-1; 8 nucleotides line up with TRBD1. The CDR3 is 13 amino acids. CDR1 and CDR2 (germline): WSHSY, SAAADI. CDR3 DNA sequence: TGCGTATCTCTGGGGACAGGCGACACTGAAGCTTTCTTT. Its protein is CVSLGTGDTEAFF.

The gene calls are TRBV28 and TRBJ2-1; 14 bases map to TRBD2. Germline V CDR1 and CDR2: MDHEN, SYDVKM. V lost 6 bases to trimming and J lost 5 bases; unmatched junction nucleotides: 9. This CDR3 is 17 amino acids long. The CDR3 DNA is TGTGCCAGCAGGGGACTAGCGGGGGTGGAGGTGCACAATGAGCAGTTCTTC. As protein: CASRGLAGVEVHNEQFF. Full variable domain (outside the CDR3, taken from reference TRBV28 and TRBJ2-1): DVKVTQSSRYLVKRTGEKVFLECVQDMDHENMFWYRQDPGLGLRLIYFSYDVKMKEKGDIPEGYSVSREKKERFSLILESASTNQTSMYLCASRGLAGVEVHNEQFFGPGTRLTVL.

The J gene is TRBJ2-2, the V gene TRBV7-3, with D possibly matching TRBD1 (6 bases). From germline, CDR1 is SGHTA and CDR2 FQGTGA. This CDR3 is 13 amino acids long. V lost 5 bases and J lost 6, with 10 bases in between. The CDR3 loop is CASSLGTPGELFF. The CDR3 nucleotides are TGTGCCAGCAGCCTCGGGACACCCGGGGAGCTGTTTTTT.

This clone was seen more than once but under ten times. The V gene is TRBV2, the J gene TRBJ2-2; 7 bases are a match to TRBD2. The CDR3 runs to 15 residues. CDR1 and CDR2 from the germline V gene are SNHLY and FYNNEI. J was trimmed by 8 bases and V by 2 bases; bases with no gene match: 8. DNA for the CDR3: TGTGCCAGCAGTGAATGGGGGAGGGCCCAGGGGGAGCTGTTTTTT. This codes for CASSEWGRAQGELFF.

The rearrangement joins TRBV28 to TRBJ1-4; D gene ambiguous. V was clipped by 6 bases and J by 0 bases, with 8 bases between them. This CDR3 is built from 14 residues. CDR1 and CDR2 (germline): MDHEN, SYDVKM. CDR3 amino acids: CASRLLATNEKLFF. As DNA, the CDR3 is TGTGCCAGCAGGCTACTCGCAACTAATGAAAAACTGTTTTTT. The whole variable domain, remainder taken from reference TRBV28 and TRBJ1-4, is DVKVTQSSRYLVKRTGEKVFLECVQDMDHENMFWYRQDPGLGLRLIYFSYDVKMKEKGDIPEGYSVSREKKERFSLILESASTNQTSMYLCASRLLATNEKLFFGSGTQLSVL.

The V gene is TRBV19, the J gene TRBJ2-7; TRBD2 matches at 14 bases. V dropped 6 bases and J dropped 2; count of bases not matched to a gene: 9. The CDR3 extends over 17 amino acids. Germline V gives CDR1 LNHDA, CDR2 SQIVND (reference sequence). CDR3 coding DNA: TGTGCCAGTAGCCGGGCGGGACTAGCGGGAGAAGCCTACGAGCAGTACTTC. As protein: CASSRAGLAGEAYEQYF.